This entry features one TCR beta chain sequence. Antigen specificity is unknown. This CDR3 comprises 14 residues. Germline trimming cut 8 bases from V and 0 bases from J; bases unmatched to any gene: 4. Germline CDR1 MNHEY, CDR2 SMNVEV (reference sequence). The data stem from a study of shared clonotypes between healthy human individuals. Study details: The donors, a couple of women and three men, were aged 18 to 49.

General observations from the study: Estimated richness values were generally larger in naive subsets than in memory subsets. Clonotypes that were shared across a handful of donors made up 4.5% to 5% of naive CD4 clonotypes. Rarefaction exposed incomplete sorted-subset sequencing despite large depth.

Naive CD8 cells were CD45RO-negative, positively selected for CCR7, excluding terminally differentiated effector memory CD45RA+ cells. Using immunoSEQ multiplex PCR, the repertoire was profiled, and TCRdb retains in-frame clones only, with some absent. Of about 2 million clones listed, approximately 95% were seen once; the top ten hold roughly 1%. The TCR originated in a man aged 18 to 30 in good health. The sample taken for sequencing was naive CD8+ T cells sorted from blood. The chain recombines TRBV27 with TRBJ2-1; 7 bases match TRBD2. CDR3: CASGERDSYNEQFF. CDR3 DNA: TGTGCCAGCGGTGAGCGGGACTCCTACAATGAGCAGTTCTTC.